The 21 T cell receptor beta chains presented below share a single source sample, sequenced in a study of regulatory T cells in long-lasting Graves disease. The time point was: persistent/refractory GD, antithyroid drugs over 5 years with positive TRAb. Extracted RNA from PBMCs served as the source of the TCR library. For TCR beta, libraries came from iRepertoire HTBI primers and Arm-PCR of CDR3 regions. From the multiplex PCR reads, TCRdb called clonotypes with MiXCR, one entry per CDR3 protein. Seen here are 600,000 to 850,000 distinct CDR3 sequences, 25% to 35% observed once, and the top ten hold roughly 46%. The sample in question was peripheral blood mononuclear cells (PBMCs), obtained when the disease was refractory, from a patient treated with antithyroid drugs. The receptors stem from a female donor with Graves disease.

This clonotype was recorded a few times. This chain connects TRBV12-3 or TRBV12-4 to TRBJ2-2, with D perhaps matching TRBD2 (6 bases). The CDR3 has 15 amino acids. V lost 6 bases to trimming and J lost 0 bases, with 11 bases between them. Here the CDR3 DNA reads TGTGCCAGCAGACCGGGACTCCCGAACACCGGGGAGCTGTTTTTT. Its translation is CASRPGLPNTGELFF.

The chain couples TRBV30 to TRBJ1-1; D is undetermined. The CDR3 runs 14 residues. Germline V lookup: CDR1 GTSNPN, CDR2 SVGIG (reference sequence). V lost 5 bases to trimming and J lost 5 bases, with 18 bases between them. CDR3 DNA sequence: TGTGCCTGGGGGCCGGGCCTAACGGGGACTGAAGCTTTCTTT. Amino acid sequence: CAWGPGLTGTEAFF.

This clonotype was counted between two and nine times. The V and J genes are TRBV12-3 or TRBV12-4 and TRBJ2-2; the match to TRBD2 covers 12 bases. The CDR3 consists of 16 residues. V was clipped by 4 bases and J by 5 bases; unmatched bases: 5. The CDR3 protein is CASSWTSGTGTGELFF. The DNA for the CDR3 is TGTGCCAGCAGTTGGACTAGCGGGACGGGTACCGGGGAGCTGTTTTTT.

The sample holds a few counts of this clonotype. The chain has TRBV19 and TRBJ1-1, with 11 positions matching TRBD1. Germline-derived CDR1 and CDR2 are LNHDA and SQIVND (reference sequence). Trimming cost V 7 bases and J 4 bases; bases outside gene matches: 8. This CDR3 is 15 amino acids long. DNA for the CDR3: TGTGCCAGTACCGTTACCGGGACAGGGGGCACTGAAGCTTTCTTT. It yields the protein CASTVTGTGGTEAFF.

This clonotype was seen more than once but under ten times. The rearrangement links TRBV12-3 or TRBV12-4 to TRBJ1-2, with D unclear. The V gene lost 8 bases and the J gene lost 3 bases, with 10 bases spanning the gap. This CDR3 region has 12 residues. DNA for the CDR3: TGTGCCAGCCAACGAGGGTACTATGGCTACACCTTC. As protein: CASQRGYYGYTF.

The genes are TRBV10-3 and TRBJ1-1; D is uncertain. Germline lookup yields CDR1 ENHRY and CDR2 SYGVKD. The CDR3 is made up of 13 amino acids. V was pared by 0 bases and J by 7 bases, with 9 bases between. The CDR3 loop reads CAISESQNSEAFF. In nucleotides, the CDR3 is TGTGCCATCAGTGAGTCACAAAATAGTGAAGCTTTCTTT.

This clonotype showed up just a few times. This rearrangement joins TRBV20-1 to TRBJ2-3; 9 positions agree with TRBD2. V lost 5 bases, J lost 2 bases, and 11 bases stayed unmatched. Germline V lookup: CDR1 DFQATT, CDR2 SNEGSKA (reference sequence). This CDR3 has 16 amino acids. In DNA, the CDR3 is TGCAGTGCTGCGTCCCGGTCTAGCGGGGTCACAGATACGCAGTATTTT. It codes for CSAASRSSGVTDTQYF.

A few counts support this clonotype. The chain has TRBV2 and TRBJ2-7; a possible D gene is TRBD2 (6 bases). Germline loops: CDR1 SNHLY, CDR2 FYNNEI. The CDR3 extends over 12 amino acids. V was pared by 5 bases and J by 6 bases, with 11 bases between. The CDR3 DNA is TGTGCCAGCAGTCGACTAGTGGGCGAGCAGTACTTC. Translating gives CASSRLVGEQYF.

This clonotype was counted a few times. The V gene is TRBV27, the J gene TRBJ1-2; tentatively, D is TRBD1 (5 bases). CDR1 and CDR2 from the germline V gene are MNHEY and SMNVEV (reference sequence). The CDR3 runs 13 residues. With 6 bases removed from V and 8 bases from J, the gap between germline ends came to 16 bases. Here the CDR3 reads CASRARASGGYTF. For the CDR3, the DNA is TGTGCCAGCAGGGCGCGGGCGTCAGGGGGCTACACCTTC.

This clonotype appeared a few times. The chain recombines TRBV20-1 with TRBJ1-4; possible D gene TRBD1, 6 bases. CDR1 is DFQATT and CDR2 is SNEGSKA in the germline V gene (reference sequence). V lost 3 bases and J lost 3, with 8 bases in between. The CDR3 has 13 residues. CDR3 sequence reads: CSARDSPNEKLFF. The CDR3 region has the DNA TGCAGTGCTAGGGACAGCCCTAATGAAAAACTGTTTTTT.

This clonotype was counted many times. J is TRBJ1-2 and V is TRBV28; D is perhaps TRBD1 (5 bases). Germline V gives CDR1 MDHEN, CDR2 SYDVKM. Trimming took 3 bases from V and 8 from J, leaving 10 bases between them. CDR3 length equals 12 residues. CDR3 bases: TGTGCCAGCAGTTTTAAGGGACTCGGCTACACCTTC. Encoded protein: CASSFKGLGYTF.

This chain joins TRBV3-1 and TRBJ2-7; D is uncertain. Germline assignment: CDR1 LGHDT and CDR2 YNNKEL (reference sequence). V lost 3 bases, J lost 4 bases, and 7 bases lay in between. CDR3 length equals 12 residues. CDR3 sequence (DNA): TGTGCCAGCAGCCATGAACGTTACGAGCAGTACTTC. It encodes CASSHERYEQYF.

The table lists this clonotype with a few counts. The chain joins TRBV7-9 to TRBJ1-2; a possible D gene is TRBD1 (5 bases). This CDR3 is 13 amino acids long. CDR1 and CDR2 (germline): SEHNR, FQNEAQ (reference sequence). V was pared by 5 bases and J by 5 bases, with 12 bases between. DNA for the CDR3: TGTGCCAGCAGCCTAGACAGCATGTATGGCTACACCTTC. Translating gives CASSLDSMYGYTF.

The chain is built from TRBV29-1 and TRBJ2-1; TRBD2 matches at 10 bases. Germline-derived CDR1 and CDR2 are SQVTM and ANQGSEA. V was pared by 2 bases and J by 4 bases, with 11 bases of the junction left unmatched. The CDR3 runs 17 residues. The CDR3 sequence is CSVELPLTSGFYNEQFF. CDR3 in DNA: TGCAGCGTTGAATTGCCTCTGACTAGCGGGTTTTACAATGAGCAGTTCTTC.

This chain connects TRBV5-6 to TRBJ2-7; D uncertain. The V gene lost 2 bases and the J gene lost 7 bases, with 7 bases spanning the gap. The CDR3 is 11 amino acids. Germline V CDR1 and CDR2: SGHDT, YYEEEE. The chain's CDR3 is CASSFGREQYF. CDR3 nucleotide sequence: TGTGCCAGCAGCTTCGGACGGGAGCAGTACTTC.

Only a few counts were recorded for this clonotype. The chain combines TRBV12-3 or TRBV12-4 with TRBJ1-5, with 7 bases identical to TRBD1. V shed 3 bases, J shed 3 bases, and the junction held 2 bases outside the gene matches. The CDR3 covers 14 residues. CDR3 in DNA: TGTGCCAGCAGTTTCACAGGGGTCAATCAGCCCCAGCATTTT. As protein: CASSFTGVNQPQHF.

This clonotype was picked up many times. The chain employs TRBV27 and TRBJ1-2; D is unclear. This CDR3 is built from 17 residues. V was trimmed by 5 bases and J by 4 bases, leaving 23 bases between them. The germline V gene has CDR1 MNHEY and CDR2 SMNVEV (reference sequence). The CDR3: CASSPTNNPGKFYGYTF. Here the CDR3 DNA reads TGTGCCAGCAGTCCCACGAATAACCCCGGGAAATTCTATGGCTACACCTTC.

This clonotype came up a few times. The chain couples TRBV6-2 or TRBV6-3 to TRBJ1-1; D not certain. Germline V lookup: CDR1 MNHEY, CDR2 SVGEGT. Trimming stripped 0 bases from V and 3 bases from J, with 5 bases between. The CDR3 loop spans 13 amino acids. The CDR3 region is CASSYSLHTEAFF. The CDR3 DNA follows: TGTGCCAGCAGTTACTCCTTACACACTGAAGCTTTCTTT.

The J gene is TRBJ1-2, the V gene TRBV3-1; D may be TRBD1 (6 bases). Per the germline V gene, CDR1 is LGHDT and CDR2 is YNNKEL (reference sequence). The CDR3 is 15 residues long. The V gene lost 1 base and the J gene lost 2 bases, with 11 bases spanning the gap. The CDR3 region is CASSQVPGANYGYTF. CDR3 bases: TGTGCCAGCAGCCAAGTCCCAGGGGCAAACTATGGCTACACCTTC.

A few counts support this clonotype. The rearrangement links TRBV13 to TRBJ1-4; D is perhaps TRBD1 (5 bases). Deletions cut 6 bases from V and 8 bases from J, with 13 bases between. Germline CDR1 is PRHDT and CDR2 is FYEKMQ (reference sequence). This CDR3 has 13 residues. DNA for the CDR3: TGTGCCAGCAGACACGGGGCAGGGGAAAAACTGTTTTTT. Its protein product is CASRHGAGEKLFF.

This clonotype appeared a few times. This chain links TRBV7-9 with TRBJ2-5, with D unclear. V dropped 4 bases and J dropped 0 bases, with 9 bases sitting between them. Germline V CDR1 and CDR2: SEHNR, FQNEAQ (reference sequence). The CDR3 loop spans 14 amino acids. DNA of the CDR3: TGTGCCAGCAGCTCCCAGGCGTACCAAGAGACCCAGTACTTC. It encodes CASSSQAYQETQYF.